These 30 T cell receptor beta chains originate from one sample sequenced in a study of blood T cell repertoires in COVID-19 (dated by TCRdb to 2020 to 2022). Library generation was performed with the immunoSEQ multiplex PCR assay. TCRdb took over this immuneACCESS table, retaining in-frame rearrangements with V and J assigned. Such tables are incomplete; in checked studies, under half of the missing clones stem from an unresolved V gene, and the remainder is unexplained. Here the sample has 270,000 or so clones; approximately 91% occur a single time. Together, the top ten hold 2.3% of the sample. Specimen: PBMCs or T cells enriched from blood (not recorded which). All receptors come from a woman in her forties with acute COVID-19.

The chain recombines TRBV5-6 with TRBJ2-2; D gene uncertain. CDR1 is SGHDT, CDR2 YYEEEE, per germline. This CDR3 has 14 residues. Trimming pared 1 base from V and 1 base from J, leaving 5 bases between. The CDR3 bases are TGTGCCAGCAGCTTGAGACAGAACACCGGGGAGCTGTTTTTT. Translated, it gives CASSLRQNTGELFF.

The genes are TRBV7-9 and TRBJ2-5, with 12 bases fitting TRBD2. Germline V gene lookup returns CDR1 SEHNR and CDR2 FQNEAQ (reference sequence). CDR3 length: 18 residues. V shed 0 bases, J shed 4 bases, and the junction held 9 bases outside the gene matches. The CDR3 bases are TGTGCCAGCAGCTTAGCACAACTAGCGGGAGGTTTAGGAGAGACCCAGTACTTC. It translates to CASSLAQLAGGLGETQYF.

The chain links TRBV2 to TRBJ1-2, with a tentative D call TRBD1 (6 bases). The V end was cut by 6 bases, the J end by 5 bases, with 16 bases between. The CDR3 contains 14 residues. In germline, CDR1 is SNHLY, CDR2 FYNNEI. CDR3: CASRGRTAVYGYTF. The DNA for the CDR3 is TGTGCCAGCAGGGGCCGGACAGCTGTATATGGCTACACCTTC.

The V call is TRBV2, the J call TRBJ2-7, with 12 bases aligning to TRBD2. Germline trimming cut 7 bases from V and 2 bases from J; bases unmatched to any gene: 6. CDR1 and CDR2 (germline): SNHLY, FYNNEI. This CDR3 comprises 15 residues. The CDR3 bases are TGTGCCAGCACCATACTAGCGGGAGGCGCCTACGAGCAGTACTTC. Its translation: CASTILAGGAYEQYF.

The V gene is TRBV18, the J gene TRBJ2-5; 10 bases are a match to TRBD2. CDR1 and CDR2 (germline): KGHSH, LQKENI. The CDR3 has 14 residues. The V segment lost 0 bases and the J segment 6 bases; nucleotides outside the gene matches: 1. This CDR3 reads CASSPPLAGQTQYF. As DNA, the CDR3 is TGTGCCAGCTCACCACCACTAGCGGGGCAGACCCAGTACTTC.

This chain connects TRBV15 to TRBJ1-2, with 9 bases matching TRBD1. With V trimmed by 5 bases and J by 4 bases, 5 bases remained unmatched. The germline CDR1 and CDR2 sequences are LNHNV and YYDKDF (reference sequence). The CDR3 spans 14 residues. CDR3 region: CATSPGQGGYGYTF. The CDR3 DNA reads as TGTGCCACCAGCCCGGGACAGGGTGGCTATGGCTACACCTTC.

V is TRBV6-5 and J is TRBJ2-7, with a weak D call TRBD1 (6 bases). The CDR3 has 14 residues. The V gene lost 2 bases and the J gene lost 5 bases, with 13 bases spanning the gap. Germline-derived CDR1 and CDR2 are MNHEY and SVGAGI. CDR3 nucleotides: TGTGCCAGCAGTTACGGGGGCGGTGTGGACGAGCAGTACTTC. Protein product: CASSYGGGVDEQYF.

The gene calls are TRBV18 and TRBJ2-2; a possible D gene is TRBD1 (5 bases). The germline CDR1 and CDR2 sequences are KGHSH and LQKENI. Trimming stripped 1 base from V and 5 bases from J, with 5 bases between. This CDR3 spans 13 amino acids. CDR3 sequence reads: CASSPQGTGELFF. As DNA, the CDR3 is TGTGCCAGCTCACCACAGGGGACCGGGGAGCTGTTTTTT.

The chain combines TRBV5-5 with TRBJ1-1, with D perhaps matching TRBD1 (5 bases). The germline V and J ends were trimmed by 8 bases and 0 bases, with 11 bases remaining between them. Germline loops: CDR1 SGHKS, CDR2 YYEKEE (reference sequence). This CDR3 region has 13 residues. For the CDR3, the DNA is TGTGCCAGTAAACAGGCGTTGAACACTGAAGCTTTCTTT. Its translation is CASKQALNTEAFF.

This clone was seen only a few times. The V gene is TRBV3-1 (or the pseudogene TRBV3-2), the J gene TRBJ2-2; D is possibly TRBD2 (5 bases). The CDR3 is 16 residues long. Trimming cost V 4 bases and J 5 bases, with 17 bases left between them. The germline V gene encodes CDR1 LGHDT and CDR2 YNNKEL (reference sequence). As DNA, the CDR3 is TGTGCCAGCAGCCCCTGGACTTGGCCCCGGACCGGGGAGCTGTTTTTT. Its protein product is CASSPWTWPRTGELFF.

This clone was seen more than once but under ten times. The V gene is TRBV6-2 or TRBV6-3, the J gene TRBJ2-5, with D uncertain. Looked up from germline, CDR1 is MNHEY and CDR2 is SVGEGT. This CDR3 is built from 13 residues. Trimming left V 2 bases short and J 5 bases short, with 9 bases between. The CDR3 spells CASSYGSWETQYF. As DNA, the CDR3 is TGTGCCAGCAGTTACGGCTCTTGGGAGACCCAGTACTTC.

The chain carries TRBV5-1 and TRBJ2-1, with D possibly being TRBD2 (6 bases). Germline V gene data show CDR1 as SGHRS and CDR2 as YFSETQ. Trimming left V 0 bases short and J 9 bases short, with 13 bases between. The CDR3 runs to 14 residues. For the CDR3, the DNA is TGCGCCAGCAGCTTGGTCGATCTAGCGCGTGAGCAGTTCTTC. Its translation is CASSLVDLAREQFF.

The chain carries TRBV4-2 and TRBJ2-5, with 8 nucleotides matching TRBD2. Germline loops: CDR1 LGHNA, CDR2 YNFKEQ. The CDR3 spans 16 residues. V lost 1 base to trimming and J lost 5 bases; unmatched junction nucleotides: 9. The CDR3 reads CASSQGASGSSETQYF. The CDR3 bases are TGTGCCAGCAGCCAAGGAGCTAGCGGGTCTTCTGAGACCCAGTACTTC.

J is TRBJ1-6 and V is TRBV11-2; no firm D call. V was shortened by 0 bases and J by 7 bases, with 10 bases between the two germline ends. There are 15 residues in the CDR3. Germline CDR1 SGHAT, CDR2 FQNNGV. The CDR3 spells CASSLEGRSNSPLHF. The CDR3 DNA reads as TGTGCCAGCAGCTTAGAGGGCAGGTCGAATTCACCCCTCCACTTT.

This chain links TRBV14 with TRBJ1-4; 8 nucleotides line up with TRBD1. Looked up from germline, CDR1 is SGHDN and CDR2 is FVKESK. J lost 6 bases, V lost 4 bases, and 10 bases had no gene match. The CDR3 totals 16 residues. The CDR3 DNA follows: TGTGCCAGCAGCCCCCGACAGGGGATCTCGGATGAAAAACTGTTTTTT. Translated, it gives CASSPRQGISDEKLFF. Looking up the rest from reference TRBV14 and TRBJ1-4 gives the full variable domain: EAGVTQFPSHSVIEKGQTVTLRCDPISGHDNLYWYRRVMGKEIKFLLHFVKESKQDESGMPNNRFLAERTGGTYSTLKVQPAELEDSGVYFCASSPRQGISDEKLFFGSGTQLSVL.

The rearrangement uses TRBV6-1 and TRBJ1-2; TRBD1 matches 12 bases. The V segment lost 6 bases and the J segment 8 bases; nucleotides outside the gene matches: 4. This CDR3 contains 13 residues. The germline gives CDR1 MNHNS, CDR2 SASEGT. CDR3 in amino acids: CASRRDRGLGYTF. Written as DNA, the CDR3 is TGTGCCAGCAGGCGGGACAGGGGGCTCGGCTACACCTTC.

The chain couples TRBV5-6 to TRBJ2-1, with D perhaps matching TRBD2 (5 bases). Germline values: CDR1 SGHDT, CDR2 YYEEEE. Between the trimmed V and J ends, which lost 5 bases and 7 bases, there was a span of 13 bases. The CDR3 consists of 13 residues. The DNA for the CDR3 is TGTGCCAGCAGTCCAGGTAGGAGGAATGAGCAGTTCTTC. Translation: CASSPGRRNEQFF.

V is TRBV7-9 and J is TRBJ1-2, with D perhaps TRBD1 (6 bases). The CDR3 consists of 16 residues. Trimming took off 5 bases at V and 8 bases at J, with 24 bases between the two ends. Germline CDR1 reads SEHNR; CDR2 reads FQNEAQ (reference sequence). Written as DNA, the CDR3 is TGTGCCAGCAGCCCACCCGGACAGATAAATATTGAGGGCTACACCTTC. As protein: CASSPPGQINIEGYTF.

Points on this clone: One junction end does not reproduce the germline sequence, and a read error may be involved. The chain has TRBV5-1 and TRBJ2-2; TRBD1 aligns across 9 bases. Germline V gives CDR1 SGHRS, CDR2 YFSETQ. This CDR3 spans 16 amino acids. The chain's CDR3 is CVSSWAGQGNTGELFF. The CDR3 bases are TGCGTCAGCAGCTGGGCGGGACAGGGAAACACCGGGGAGCTGTTTTTT.

The chain combines TRBV6-5 with TRBJ1-6; D gene uncertain. The V gene's germline CDR1 is MNHEY and CDR2 SVGAGI. The length of the CDR3 is 16 residues. V gave up 0 bases and J gave up 9 bases, with 15 bases separating them. The CDR3 DNA is TGTGCCAGCAGTTACTCCCCTTTTGCCCGGGGTTCACCCCTCCACTTT. Protein sequence: CASSYSPFARGSPLHF.

This clone was detected once. The V call is TRBV5-1, the J call TRBJ1-1, with TRBD1 matching over 7 bases. This CDR3 contains 16 residues. With 0 bases clipped from V and 5 bases from J, the junction kept 10 bases outside the gene matches. Per germline, CDR1 SGHRS and CDR2 YFSETQ. CDR3 protein: CASSLVAGGFGTEAFF. The CDR3 bases are TGCGCCAGCAGCTTGGTCGCAGGGGGGTTTGGGACTGAAGCTTTCTTT.

V usage is TRBV12-2 and J usage is TRBJ2-2; TRBD1, the table's D call, lacks a check against the DNA. TRBV12-2 is termed a pseudogene. The CDR3 runs 14 residues. This CDR3 is CAPRWTQNTGELFF. CDR3 nucleotides: TGTGCTCCCCGGTGGACACAGAACACCGGGGAGCTGTTTTTT.

This chain joins TRBV7-2 and TRBJ2-4, with 12 positions matching TRBD1. The CDR3 is 17 residues long. Per the germline V gene, CDR1 is SGHTA and CDR2 is FQGNSA. Trimming removed 4 bases from V and 8 bases from J; junction bases left unmatched: 12. CDR3: CASSSATGTGGKHIQYF. The CDR3 nucleotides are TGTGCCAGCAGCTCAGCAACCGGGACAGGGGGCAAGCACATTCAGTACTTC. The variable domain in full, with the rest retrieved from reference TRBV7-2 and TRBJ2-4, is GAGVSQSPSNKVTEKGKDVELRCDPISGHTALYWYRQSLGQGLEFLIYFQGNSAPDKSGLPSDRFSAERTGGSVSTLTIQRTQQEDSAVYLCASSSATGTGGKHIQYFGAGTRLSVL.

The chain has TRBV2 and TRBJ1-4; the match to TRBD1 covers 8 bases. Germline CDR1 reads SNHLY; CDR2 reads FYNNEI. The CDR3 runs 13 residues. V was clipped by 6 bases and J by 7 bases; unmatched bases: 4. CDR3 amino acids: CASRPGGGEKLFF. In DNA form, the CDR3 reads TGTGCCAGCAGGCCAGGGGGCGGTGAAAAACTGTTTTTT.

The genes are TRBV6-4 and TRBJ2-5; 7 bases match TRBD2. V shed 7 bases, J shed 3 bases, and the junction held 8 bases outside the gene matches. Germline CDR1 and CDR2: MRHNA and SNTAGT. The CDR3 totals 14 residues. DNA for the CDR3: TGTGCCAGCATCCTGGGACTAAATAAAGAGACCCAGTACTTC. Its protein product is CASILGLNKETQYF.

The genes are TRBV7-6 and TRBJ1-6; D unresolved. The CDR3 runs 13 residues. V shed 5 bases and J shed 4 bases, with 6 bases lying between them. The germline V gene has CDR1 SGHVS and CDR2 FNYEAQ. The CDR3 sequence is CASSPAYNSPLHF. Written as DNA, the CDR3 is TGTGCCAGCAGCCCCGCGTATAATTCACCCCTCCACTTT.

V usage is TRBV5-4 and J usage is TRBJ1-1; 10 nucleotides line up with TRBD1. Looked up from germline, CDR1 is SGHNT and CDR2 is YYREEE (reference sequence). The CDR3 totals 14 residues. After removal of 4 bases from V and 5 bases from J, the junction contained 5 bases not matched to a gene. CDR3 nucleotides: TGTGCCAGCAGCCCCTGGACAGGGGGGACTGAAGCTTTCTTT. As protein: CASSPWTGGTEAFF. Variable domain in full (rest from reference TRBV5-4 and TRBJ1-1): ETGVTQSPTHLIKTRGQQVTLRCSSQSGHNTVSWYQQALGQGPQFIFQYYREEENGRGNFPPRFSGLQFPNYSSELNVNALELDDSALYLCASSPWTGGTEAFFGQGTRLTVV.

The J gene is TRBJ2-3, the V gene TRBV5-1, with 7 bases identical to TRBD2. The V segment lost 4 bases and the J segment 6 bases; nucleotides outside the gene matches: 8. Per the germline V gene, CDR1 is SGHRS and CDR2 is YFSETQ. CDR3 length: 14 residues. The CDR3 region is CASSQTGTTDTQYF. As DNA, the CDR3 is TGCGCCAGCAGCCAGACCGGGACTACCGATACGCAGTATTTT. Based on the CDR3 plus reference TRBV5-1 and TRBJ2-3, the full variable domain is KAGVTQTPRYLIKTRGQQVTLSCSPISGHRSVSWYQQTPGQGLQFLFEYFSETQRNKGNFPGRFSGRQFSNSRSEMNVSTLELGDSALYLCASSQTGTTDTQYFGPGTRLTVL.

The genes are TRBV28 and TRBJ1-2, with unresolved D. The V end was cut by 6 bases, the J end by 7 bases, with 18 bases between. The CDR3 totals 14 residues. CDR1 is MDHEN and CDR2 is SYDVKM in the germline V gene. CDR3 sequence: CASSRATVNIGYTF. The CDR3 DNA is TGTGCCAGCAGCCGAGCCACAGTGAATATTGGCTACACCTTC.

The rearrangement uses TRBV3-1 (or the pseudogene TRBV3-2) and TRBJ2-3; D is perhaps TRBD2 (6 bases). This CDR3 region has 13 residues. Germline V gene data show CDR1 as LGHDT and CDR2 as YNNKEL (reference sequence). Trimming took 0 bases from V and 7 from J, leaving 8 bases between them. The CDR3 region has the DNA TGTGCCAGCAGCCAAGATGGGGGGAATACGCAGTATTTT. Protein sequence: CASSQDGGNTQYF.